These T cell receptor beta chains were read from a single sample in a study of blood T cell repertoires in COVID-19. Sequencing used immunoSEQ multiplex PCR; TCRdb keeps in-frame clones, though not all of them. The sample includes 150,000 to 200,000 clones, about 85% of them seen just once. Sequences were obtained from peripheral blood. These receptors came from a man aged 18 to 35 with acute or convalescent COVID-19. The CDR3 runs from the conserved cysteine through the conserved F or W. D genes are given only for firm matches.

NA	15	TRBV7-9	TRBJ1-1	CASTKPSGQTTEAFF
TRBD1	14	TRBV7-9	TRBJ1-1	CASTATGGFTEAFF
NA	16	TRBV7-9	TRBJ1-6	CASSFDLSTGNSPLHF
TRBD2	16	TRBV28	TRBJ2-5	CASSRHSGGAEETQYF
NA	14	TRBV6-4	TRBJ2-2	CASSVLRGTGELFF
TRBD2	14	TRBV6-5	TRBJ2-3	CASSLGLAGDTQYF
TRBD1	13	TRBV9	TRBJ1-2	CASSPGTGYGYTF
TRBD2	16	TRBV5-5	TRBJ2-1	CASSLEGTSTYNEQFF
TRBD1	18	TRBV5-4	TRBJ2-3	CASSLFRDRGRSTDTQYF
NA	16	TRBV25-1	TRBJ2-7	CASSERSSRGLEEQYF
TRBD1	14	TRBV7-9	TRBJ1-2	CASTGDRGSYGYTF
NA	11	TRBV14	TRBJ2-5	CASSISETQYF
TRBD1	15	TRBV7-6	TRBJ1-6	CASSPSGQGSSPLHF
NA	11	TRBV28	TRBJ1-1	CASRLNTEAFF
NA	13	TRBV2	TRBJ2-3	CASNAGSTDTQYF
TRBD1	16	TRBV14	TRBJ1-1	CASSHRDSFLNTEAFF
TRBD1	15	TRBV5-4	TRBJ1-1	CASSLGNRGNTEAFF
TRBD1	14	TRBV3-1/TRBV3-2	TRBJ1-1	CASSQAGGNTEAFF
TRBD1	15	TRBV7-8	TRBJ2-5	CASSIAFRGQETQYF
NA	16	TRBV28	TRBJ1-4	CASSRIPTRGNEKLFF
TRBD2	11	TRBV6-5	TRBJ2-1	CASSSGGEQFF
NA	16	TRBV18	TRBJ1-5	CASSPRTRGGGQPQHF
NA	16	TRBV5-8	TRBJ2-2	CASSLGLGHVSGELFF
TRBD2	19	TRBV5-6	TRBJ2-1	CASIGGLAGVPSSYNEQFF
TRBD1	15	TRBV11-2	TRBJ2-1	CASSPLDRLYNEQFF
TRBD2	14	TRBV25-1	TRBJ2-3	CASNPAGGTDTQYF
NA	17	TRBV14	TRBJ2-5	CASSQEDGGGGLGAQYF
TRBD2	19	TRBV5-4	TRBJ2-1	CASSQNLLAGDSRYNEQFF
TRBD1	14	TRBV29-1	TRBJ2-1	CSVLQGGSYNEQFF
NA	14	TRBV2	TRBJ1-2	CASSERRANYGYTF
NA	14	TRBV4-1	TRBJ1-5	CASSQETESQPQHF
NA	14	TRBV7-9	TRBJ1-2	CASSLPGRGYGYTF
NA	12	TRBV2	TRBJ1-2	CASRTDSYGYTF